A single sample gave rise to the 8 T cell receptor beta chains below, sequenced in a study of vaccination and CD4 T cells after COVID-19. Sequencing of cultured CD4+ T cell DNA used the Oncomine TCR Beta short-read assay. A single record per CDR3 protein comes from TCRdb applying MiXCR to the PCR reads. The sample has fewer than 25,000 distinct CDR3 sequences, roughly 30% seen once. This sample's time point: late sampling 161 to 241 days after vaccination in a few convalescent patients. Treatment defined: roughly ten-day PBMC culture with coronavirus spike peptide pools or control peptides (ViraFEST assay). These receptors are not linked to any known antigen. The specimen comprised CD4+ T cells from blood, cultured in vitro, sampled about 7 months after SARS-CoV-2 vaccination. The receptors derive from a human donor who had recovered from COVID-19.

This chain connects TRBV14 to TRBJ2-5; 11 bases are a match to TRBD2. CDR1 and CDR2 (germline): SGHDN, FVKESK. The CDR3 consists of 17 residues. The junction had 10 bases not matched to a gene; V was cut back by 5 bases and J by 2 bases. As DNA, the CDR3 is TGTGCCAGCAGCAAAGGACTAGCGGGCTTGATACAAGAGACCCAGTACTTC. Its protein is CASSKGLAGLIQETQYF. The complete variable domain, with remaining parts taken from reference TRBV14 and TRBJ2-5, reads EAGVTQFPSHSVIEKGQTVTLRCDPISGHDNLYWYRRVMGKEIKFLLHFVKESKQDESGMPNNRFLAERTGGTYSTLKVQPAELEDSGVYFCASSKGLAGLIQETQYFGPGTRLLVL.

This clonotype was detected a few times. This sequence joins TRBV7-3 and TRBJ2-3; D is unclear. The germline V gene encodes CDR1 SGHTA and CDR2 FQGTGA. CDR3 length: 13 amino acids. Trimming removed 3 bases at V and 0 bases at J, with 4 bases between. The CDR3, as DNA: TGTGCCAGCAGCTTTTCTAGCACAGATACGCAGTATTTT. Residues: CASSFSSTDTQYF. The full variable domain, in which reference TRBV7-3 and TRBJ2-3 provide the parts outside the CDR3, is GAGVSQTPSNKVTEKGKYVELRCDPISGHTALYWYRQSLGQGPEFLIYFQGTGAADDSGLPNDRFFAVRPEGSVSTLKIQRTERGDSAVYLCASSFSSTDTQYFGPGTRLTVL.

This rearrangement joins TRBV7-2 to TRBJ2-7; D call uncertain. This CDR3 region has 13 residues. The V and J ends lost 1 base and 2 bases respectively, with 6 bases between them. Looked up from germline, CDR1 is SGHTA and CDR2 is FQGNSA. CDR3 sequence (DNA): TGTGCCAGCAGCTTAGAGCTAACCTACGAGCAGTACTTC. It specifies CASSLELTYEQYF.

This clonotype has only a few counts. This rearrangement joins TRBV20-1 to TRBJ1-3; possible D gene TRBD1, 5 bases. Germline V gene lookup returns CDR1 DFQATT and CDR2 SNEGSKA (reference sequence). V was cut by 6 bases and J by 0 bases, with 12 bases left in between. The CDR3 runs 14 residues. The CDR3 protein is CSARPGTSGNTIYF. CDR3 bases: TGCAGTGCCCGCCCAGGGACCTCTGGAAACACCATATATTTT.

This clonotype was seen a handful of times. The DNA for the CDR3 is TGTGCCAGCATCGGCGGGAGTGAAAACGAGCAGTACTTC. The encoded protein is CASIGGSENEQYF. The chain recombines TRBV28 with TRBJ2-7; 7 nucleotides agree with TRBD2. Germline lookup yields CDR1 MDHEN and CDR2 SYDVKM. The length of the CDR3 is 13 residues. The J segment lost 5 bases and the V segment lost 7 bases, leaving 8 bases of the junction unmatched.

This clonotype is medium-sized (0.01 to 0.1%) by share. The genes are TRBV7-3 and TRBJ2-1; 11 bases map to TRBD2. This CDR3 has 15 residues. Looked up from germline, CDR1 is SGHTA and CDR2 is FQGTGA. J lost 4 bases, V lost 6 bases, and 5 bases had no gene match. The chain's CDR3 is CASSLGLAGYNEQFF. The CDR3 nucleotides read TGTGCCAGCAGTCTCGGACTAGCGGGTTACAATGAGCAGTTCTTC. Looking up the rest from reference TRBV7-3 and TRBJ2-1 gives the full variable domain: GAGVSQTPSNKVTEKGKYVELRCDPISGHTALYWYRQSLGQGPEFLIYFQGTGAADDSGLPNDRFFAVRPEGSVSTLKIQRTERGDSAVYLCASSLGLAGYNEQFFGPGTRLTVL.

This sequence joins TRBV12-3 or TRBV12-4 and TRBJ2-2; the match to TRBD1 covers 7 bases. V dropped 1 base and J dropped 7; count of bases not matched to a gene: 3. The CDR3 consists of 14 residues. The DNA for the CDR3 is TGTGCCAGCAGTTTAGAGGGGGCAGTCGGGGAGCTGTTTTTT. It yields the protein CASSLEGAVGELFF.

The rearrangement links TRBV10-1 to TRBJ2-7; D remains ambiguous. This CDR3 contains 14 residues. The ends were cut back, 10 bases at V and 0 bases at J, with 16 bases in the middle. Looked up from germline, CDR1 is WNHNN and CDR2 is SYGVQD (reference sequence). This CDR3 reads CAIPRAGISYEQYF. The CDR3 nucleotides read TGCGCCATCCCAAGGGCAGGCATCTCCTACGAGCAGTACTTC.